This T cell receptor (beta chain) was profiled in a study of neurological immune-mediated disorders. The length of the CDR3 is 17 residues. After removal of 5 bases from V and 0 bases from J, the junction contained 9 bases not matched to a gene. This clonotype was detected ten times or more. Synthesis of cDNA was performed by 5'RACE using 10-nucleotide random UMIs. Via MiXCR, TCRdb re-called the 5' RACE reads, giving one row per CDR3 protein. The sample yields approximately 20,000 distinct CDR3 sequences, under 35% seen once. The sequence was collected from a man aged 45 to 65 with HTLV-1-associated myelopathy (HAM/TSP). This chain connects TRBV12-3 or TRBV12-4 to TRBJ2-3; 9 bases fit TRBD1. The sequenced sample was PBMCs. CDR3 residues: CASSLRDRVTSTDTQYF. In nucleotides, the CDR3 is TGTGCCAGCAGTCTCCGGGACAGGGTAACTAGCACAGATACGCAGTATTTT.